Shown below are 2 T cell receptor beta chains from a single sample sequenced in a study of T-cell reconstitution after alpha-beta-depleted transplantation in children. TCRbeta library construction was performed incorporating unique molecular identifiers. TCRdb ran MiXCR on the PCR reads and lists one entry per CDR3 protein. Of around 800,000 distinct CDR3 sequences detected, 15% to 20% appear once; the ten largest clones hold roughly 5%. The source was PBMCs, mostly from graft donor cells, collected 360 days after TCRalphabeta/CD19-depleted stem cell transplant. Receptors were obtained from a male patient under 18 who had a stem cell transplant for acute lymphoblastic leukemia, so the T cells may come from the graft donor.

This clonotype showed up just a few times. CDR3 DNA: TGTGCCAGCAGTTTACTATCCGGACCATCTAGGGATACGCAGTATTTT. It specifies CASSLLSGPSRDTQYF. The V gene is TRBV12-3 or TRBV12-4, the J gene TRBJ2-3; no firm D call. The CDR3 is made up of 16 amino acids. The V end lost 2 bases, the J end lost 6 bases, and 18 bases lay between the germline ends.

The genes are TRBV5-1 and TRBJ2-1; 10 bases are a match to TRBD2. The CDR3 extends over 17 amino acids. The germline V gene has CDR1 SGHRS and CDR2 YFSETQ. The J segment lost 4 bases and the V segment lost 1 base, leaving 8 bases of the junction unmatched. Written as DNA, the CDR3 is TGCGCCAGCAGCTTGCCCGAGACTAGCGGGCTATACAATGAGCAGTTCTTC. It codes for CASSLPETSGLYNEQFF.